These T cell receptor beta chains were read from a single sample in a study of vaccination and CD4 T cells after COVID-19. These TCRs are of unknown antigen specificity. TCRdb called the PCR reads again in MiXCR, with one record for every CDR3 protein. Among more than 7,000 distinct CDR3 sequences listed, around 64% were seen once. Material: CD4+ T cells from blood, cultured in vitro. Receptor source: a human donor who had recovered from COVID-19. Each CDR3 is given with its conserved first and last residue. A D gene is named only where the DNA matches it firmly. Clone size is given for some rows only: seen once, a few or many times, or a class if the clone is expanded.

d_call	clone_size	v_call	j_call	cdr3_nt	cdr3_aa
TRBD1	.	TRBV20-1	TRBJ1-5	TGCAGTGCTCGGACAGGGGGTCAGCCCCAGCATTTT	CSARTGGQPQHF
.	.	TRBV7-9	TRBJ2-3	TGTGCCAGCAGCTTCGGCCCAACTAGCACAGATACGCAGTATTTT	CASSFGPTSTDTQYF
.	.	TRBV28	TRBJ1-2	TGTGCCAGCAGTTTCAGGACAGATTGGGACTATGGCTACACCTTC	CASSFRTDWDYGYTF
.	.	TRBV20-1	TRBJ2-1	TGCAGTGCTAGAGATTACCCTGAGCAGTTCTTC	CSARDYPEQFF
TRBD1	.	TRBV30	TRBJ1-5	TGTGCCTGGACTGAGGGGGCTAACAATCAGCCCCAGCATTTT	CAWTEGANNQPQHF
TRBD1	.	TRBV7-2	TRBJ2-4	TGTGCCAGCAGCTCCGAGGGGGCAGCGGATCCTAGGGGCATTCAGTACTTC	CASSSEGAADPRGIQYF
TRBD1	.	TRBV2	TRBJ1-1	TGTGCCAGCGCGGGGACAGCGAACACTGAAGCTTTCTTT	CASAGTANTEAFF
TRBD1	.	TRBV11-1	TRBJ2-3	TGTGCCAGCAGCCCTACAGGGGACACAGATACGCAGTATTTT	CASSPTGDTDTQYF
.	few	TRBV15	TRBJ2-2	TGTGCCACCAGCAGAGATGAGAGGGGGGAGCTGTTTTTT	CATSRDERGELFF
.	.	TRBV2	TRBJ2-5	TGTGCCAGCAGCCTCGAGGGGGGTAAAGAGACCCAGTACTTC	CASSLEGGKETQYF
TRBD2	.	TRBV24-1	TRBJ2-5	TGTGCCACCAGTGAAGCGCGGGGGGCTCTTGAGGCCCAGTACTTC	CATSEARGALEAQYF
TRBD1	.	TRBV10-3	TRBJ2-5	TGTGCCGGGGGGACAGGGTTGGGAGAGACCCAGTACTTC	CAGGTGLGETQYF
TRBD2	.	TRBV27	TRBJ2-1	TGTGCCAGCACCAAACTCCTAGCGGGAAGGAATGAGCAGTTCTTC	CASTKLLAGRNEQFF
.	.	TRBV6-1	TRBJ1-6	TGTGCCAGCAGGTCGGGGAACTATAATTCACCCCTCCACTTT	CASRSGNYNSPLHF
.	.	TRBV28	TRBJ1-1	TGTGCCAGCAGTCCCCTCCCCCCCGGGGGCGCGGGTAGAGCTTTCTTT	CASSPLPPGGAGRAFF
.	few	TRBV6-1	TRBJ1-6	TGTGCCAGCAGCATCGGGCTCCTCCATTCACCCCTCCACTTT	CASSIGLLHSPLHF
.	.	TRBV15	TRBJ1-1	TGTGCCACCAGCAGAGATCGGACTAACATGAACACTGAAGCTTTCTTT	CATSRDRTNMNTEAFF
.	few	TRBV6-1	TRBJ1-5	TGTGCCAGCAGTGAGGCACGTAGCAATCAGCCCCAGCATTTT	CASSEARSNQPQHF
TRBD2	.	TRBV20-1	TRBJ2-1	TGCAGTGCCAGGGGGACTAGCGGATACAATGAGCAGTTCTTC	CSARGTSGYNEQFF
.	.	TRBV20-1	TRBJ1-2	TGCAGTGCTAACGCTGTTGGCTACACCTTC	CSANAVGYTF
.	.	TRBV7-8	TRBJ1-1	TGTGCCAGCAGCACACAGATGAACACTGAAGCTTTCTTT	CASSTQMNTEAFF
.	.	TRBV19	TRBJ1-1	TGTGCCAGTAGTATGGGTGGGGGTCTTACCACTGAAGCTTTCTTT	CASSMGGGLTTEAFF
TRBD1	.	TRBV19	TRBJ1-6	TGTGCCAGTAAGGCGGGTCGACAGGGCGATAATTCACCCCTCCACTTT	CASKAGRQGDNSPLHF
TRBD1	.	TRBV2	TRBJ1-2	TGTGCCAGCAGCCTATCGGACAGGGACTACACCTTC	CASSLSDRDYTF
.	.	TRBV7-9	TRBJ2-5	TGTGCCAGCAGCGTGGGACGGGGGCAAGAGACCCAGTACTTC	CASSVGRGQETQYF
.	few	TRBV7-8	TRBJ2-7	TGTGCCAGCAGCTCTACGAACTACGAGCAGTACTTC	CASSSTNYEQYF
.	.	TRBV20-1	TRBJ1-1	TGCAGTGCTACAAGGACATTCCGAAGCACTGAAGCTTTCTTT	CSATRTFRSTEAFF
.	.	TRBV7-3	TRBJ1-5	TGTGCCAGCAGCTTGGGTCACCCCCAGCATTTT	CASSLGHPQHF
.	.	TRBV11-3	TRBJ2-2	TGTGCCAGCAGCTTAGGGGCAGGGGCCGCCGGGGAGCTGTTTTTT	CASSLGAGAAGELFF
.	few	TRBV11-1	TRBJ2-5	TGTGCCAGCAGCTTCTCCCCAGAGACCCAGTACTTC	CASSFSPETQYF
TRBD2	.	TRBV20-1	TRBJ2-7	TGCAGTGCTAGAGGTTTAGCGGGATTGGACGAGCAGTACTTC	CSARGLAGLDEQYF
.	.	TRBV20-1	TRBJ1-1	TGCAGTGCCGGGGAAGGTATGACTGAAGCTTTCTTT	CSAGEGMTEAFF
.	few	TRBV24-1	TRBJ2-5	TGTGCCACCAGTTTTCCGGTAGGAGGGGGGGAGACCCAGTACTTC	CATSFPVGGGETQYF
TRBD2	.	TRBV12-3/TRBV12-4	TRBJ2-2	TGTGCCAGCAGTCCGACTAGCCAGAACACCGGGGAGCTGTTTTTT	CASSPTSQNTGELFF
.	.	TRBV7-2	TRBJ2-2	TGTGCCAGCAGCTTATACAGGTCGGGCACCGGGGAGCTGTTTTTT	CASSLYRSGTGELFF
.	few	TRBV7-9	TRBJ1-5	TGTGCCAGCAGTTCCGGACAGAGCAATCAGCCCCAGCATTTT	CASSSGQSNQPQHF
.	.	TRBV15	TRBJ1-4	TGTGCCACCAGCAGAGAAGTATTTGAAAAACTGTTTTTT	CATSREVFEKLFF
.	.	TRBV20-1	TRBJ2-5	TGCAGTGCTAGGGAGACTAGGGGCGGGGAGACCCAGTACTTC	CSARETRGGETQYF
.	.	TRBV4-3	TRBJ1-2	TGCGCCAGCAGCCACCCCGGACAGTCCTTTGGCTACACCTTC	CASSHPGQSFGYTF
TRBD1	.	TRBV7-9	TRBJ1-1	TGTGCCAGCAGCTTAGTCGGGGACAGTAGGACTGAAGCTTTCTTT	CASSLVGDSRTEAFF
.	.	TRBV2	TRBJ2-5	TGTGCCAGCAGTGAAGGTCAGGGTATTGGAGAGACCCAGTACTTC	CASSEGQGIGETQYF
TRBD1	.	TRBV19	TRBJ1-2	TGTGCCAGCCTCCCCCGGGACAGGGTCAGGAACTATGGCTACACCTTC	CASLPRDRVRNYGYTF
.	.	TRBV6-1	TRBJ1-1	TGTGCCAGCACGGCGCGGGGTGAAGCTTTCTTT	CASTARGEAFF
.	.	TRBV5-1	TRBJ2-2	TGCGCCAGCAGCTTCACAGGGAACACCGGGGAGCTGTTTTTT	CASSFTGNTGELFF
.	.	TRBV19	TRBJ1-1	TGTGCCAGTAGTATATTGGATGGCACTGAAGCTTTCTTT	CASSILDGTEAFF
.	.	TRBV2	TRBJ1-3	TGTGCCAGCAGTAGGAGACAGCTCTCTGGAAACACCATATATTTT	CASSRRQLSGNTIYF